The next 17 T cell receptor beta chains were all read from a single sample in a study of T cells in Graves' hyperthyroidism and ophthalmopathy (dated by TCRdb to between 2018 and 2021). Library preparation was by multiplex PCR. Sequencing instrument: Illumina HiSeq 2000. The TCR beta CDR3 regions were amplified from RNA transcripts. For the first round of RT-PCR on the TCR CDR3, the HTBI primer set was used together with the Qiagen OneStep RT-PCR kit. TCRdb passed the public sequencing reads through fastp at Q25 and MiXCR, retaining productive beta sequences. Each entry is one CDR3 protein sequence, shown with its most common DNA and genes. Across this sample there are around 600,000 distinct CDR3 sequences, with over 40% seen only once. The ten largest clones capture approximately 7.2% of the sample. Sequenced sample: peripheral blood or thyroid tissue (not recorded which). The source is an adult man with Graves' disease, either hyperthyroidism or ophthalmopathy (not recorded which).

The V and J genes are TRBV2 and TRBJ1-4, with D perhaps TRBD1 (6 bases). The V and J ends lost 6 bases and 0 bases respectively, with 11 bases between them. The length of the CDR3 is 15 residues. Germline assignment: CDR1 SNHLY and CDR2 FYNNEI. In nucleotides, the CDR3 is TGTGCCAGCAGCCCTCAGGGGACAACTAATGAAAAACTGTTTTTT. Translation gives CASSPQGTTNEKLFF.

The chain carries TRBV7-9 and TRBJ1-5; TRBD1 matches 10 bases. J gave up 5 bases and V 5 bases, and 3 bases lay outside the gene matches. Germline lookup yields CDR1 SEHNR and CDR2 FQNEAQ (reference sequence). The CDR3 is 14 amino acids. Written as DNA, the CDR3 is TGTGCCAGCAGCCAGACAGGGGGCCATCAGCCCCAGCATTTT. Amino acids: CASSQTGGHQPQHF.

The chain has TRBV11-1 and TRBJ2-2; D unclear. V lost 6 bases, J lost 8 bases, and 13 bases lay in between. Germline CDR1 is SGHAT and CDR2 is FQDESV (reference sequence). This CDR3 region has 13 residues. The CDR3 DNA reads as TGTGCCAGCAGATTCTTGGTGGCAGGGGAGCTGTTTTTT. Translating gives CASRFLVAGELFF.

V gene TRBV7-8 combines with J gene TRBJ2-7, with no clear D. The CDR3 has 16 amino acids. The V gene lost 5 bases and the J gene lost 1 base, with 18 bases spanning the gap. CDR1 is SGHVS and CDR2 is FQNEAQ in the germline V gene. CDR3: CASSPLRVSKSYEQYF. The CDR3, as DNA: TGTGCCAGCAGCCCCCTCCGGGTCAGCAAGTCCTACGAGCAGTACTTC.

This clonotype was counted between two and nine times. CDR3 protein: CSATRPNSGNTIYF. The CDR3 DNA follows: TGCAGTGCTACGCGACCAAACTCTGGAAACACCATATATTTT. The chain has TRBV20-1 and TRBJ1-3, with no clear D. This CDR3 region has 14 residues. Germline assignment: CDR1 DFQATT and CDR2 SNEGSKA (reference sequence). Trimming took off 4 bases at V and 0 bases at J, with 10 bases between the two ends.

There are a few counts of this clonotype. The chain has TRBV12-3 or TRBV12-4 and TRBJ2-7; possibly TRBD1 for D (7 bases). V was trimmed by 7 bases and J by 7 bases, leaving 14 bases between them. This CDR3 spans 12 amino acids. The CDR3 loop reads CASTEGAGEQYF. The CDR3 nucleotides are TGTGCCAGCACGGAGGGGGCGGGGGAGCAGTACTTC.

V is TRBV10-3 and J is TRBJ1-4, with a weak D call TRBD1 (5 bases). The germline gives CDR1 ENHRY, CDR2 SYGVKD. This CDR3 has 15 residues. Trimming took off 3 bases at V and 10 bases at J, with 18 bases between the two ends. CDR3 sequence (DNA): TGTGCCATCAGTGATCCCGGGGGAACGGACGGAAAACTGTTTTTT. The encoded protein is CAISDPGGTDGKLFF.

This chain links TRBV2 with TRBJ2-7; TRBD1 matches at 7 bases. V shed 3 bases, J shed 2 bases, and the junction held 7 bases outside the gene matches. This CDR3 is 15 amino acids long. Germline V CDR1 and CDR2: SNHLY, FYNNEI. CDR3 coding DNA: TGTGCCAGCAGTGATAGGTACAGGGGTCCCTACGAGCAGTACTTC. This codes for CASSDRYRGPYEQYF. Together with reference TRBV2 and TRBJ2-7, the CDR3 gives the full variable domain: EPEVTQTPSHQVTQMGQEVILRCVPISNHLYFYWYRQILGQKVEFLVSFYNNEISEKSEIFDDQFSVERPDGSNFTLKIRSTKLEDSAMYFCASSDRYRGPYEQYFGPGTRLTVT.

Note on this clonotype: The junction differs from germline at one of its ends, possibly a read error. The V and J genes are TRBV9 and TRBJ1-2; tentatively, D is TRBD1 (6 bases). Germline CDR1 and CDR2: SGDLS and YYNGEE. CDR3 size: 10 residues. As DNA, the CDR3 is TGTGCCAGCAGCTTCGGACAGACTTACTTC. Protein: CASSFGQTYF.

The rearrangement links TRBV20-1 to TRBJ2-7, with TRBD1 matching over 8 bases. The trim removed 5 bases at V and 6 bases at J, leaving 12 bases unmatched. Germline V gene sequence: CDR1 DFQATT, CDR2 SNEGSKA (reference sequence). The CDR3 is 14 residues long. This CDR3 reads CSAYHNQGAGEQYF. Written as DNA, the CDR3 is TGCAGTGCTTACCACAACCAGGGGGCGGGCGAGCAGTACTTC.

The V call is TRBV7-9, the J call TRBJ2-6; possible D gene TRBD1, 6 bases. The CDR3 loop spans 15 amino acids. CDR1 and CDR2 (germline): SEHNR, FQNEAQ (reference sequence). The V gene lost 5 bases and the J gene lost 3 bases, with 11 bases spanning the gap. CDR3 sequence: CASSAGDRGANVLTF. The CDR3 DNA is TGTGCCAGCAGCGCAGGGGATCGTGGGGCCAACGTCCTGACTTTC.

V usage is TRBV10-3 and J usage is TRBJ1-2, with 8 bases aligning to TRBD1. Germline trimming cut 6 bases from V and 3 bases from J; bases unmatched to any gene: 6. The CDR3 contains 14 residues. Germline CDR1 is ENHRY and CDR2 is SYGVKD. The CDR3 DNA sequence: TGTGCCATCAGGGGGACAGGTCCCTACTATGGCTACACCTTC. This translates into CAIRGTGPYYGYTF.

The V call is TRBV15, the J call TRBJ1-2; D is unresolved. Looked up from germline, CDR1 is LNHNV and CDR2 is YYDKDF (reference sequence). V was cut by 3 bases and J by 3 bases, with 11 bases left in between. This CDR3 has 14 residues. As DNA, the CDR3 is TGTGCCACCAGCAGTTTGAACACCTACTATGGCTACACCTTC. Amino acids: CATSSLNTYYGYTF.

This clonotype was detected many times. The chain has TRBV29-1 and TRBJ1-4; D possibly corresponds to TRBD1 (5 bases). Per germline, CDR1 SQVTM and CDR2 ANQGSEA. The V and J ends lost 7 bases and 0 bases respectively, with 9 bases between them. The CDR3 spans 13 residues. DNA of the CDR3: TGCAGCGCCTCGACAGCAACTAATGAAAAACTGTTTTTT. Protein sequence: CSASTATNEKLFF. The whole variable domain, remainder taken from reference TRBV29-1 and TRBJ1-4, is SAVISQKPSRDICQRGTSLTIQCQVDSQVTMMFWYRQQPGQSLTLIATANQGSEATYESGFVIDKFPISRPNLTFSTLTVSNMSPEDSSIYLCSASTATNEKLFFGSGTQLSVL.

This clonotype was picked up a small number of times. The genes are TRBV25-1 and TRBJ1-2; a possible D gene is TRBD1 (5 bases). Germline V gene sequence: CDR1 MGHDK, CDR2 SYGVNS. The V and J ends lost 3 bases and 14 bases respectively, with 19 bases between them. The CDR3 has 13 residues. The DNA for the CDR3 is TGTGCCAGCAGTGACCGGGACGGCGCGTCGTGGACCTTC. Amino acids: CASSDRDGASWTF.

This sequence joins TRBV25-1 and TRBJ2-7, with D tentatively TRBD1 or TRBD2 (5 bases each). Germline V gene sequence: CDR1 MGHDK, CDR2 SYGVNS. Trimming left V 8 bases short and J 0 bases short, with 11 bases between. The CDR3 covers 13 residues. The CDR3 bases are TGTGCCAGCTTCCGGGACGCCTCCTACGAGCAGTACTTC. As protein: CASFRDASYEQYF.

Worth noting for this clonotype: The CDR3 does not end in the conserved phenylalanine or tryptophan, so this is likely a read error. V is TRBV10-2 and J is TRBJ1-2; TRBD1 matches at 9 bases. Looked up from germline, CDR1 is WSHSY and CDR2 is SAAADI. The CDR3 has 14 residues. CDR3 sequence: CASSDNRGRDGYTL. The CDR3 DNA is TGTGCCAGCAGTGATAACAGGGGGCGTGATGGCTACACCCTC.